Below, 13 T cell receptor beta chains from the same sample are listed, as sequenced in a study of identical twins (TCRdb year 2016). The method was 5' RACE. The sequencer was an Illumina HiSeq 2000. TCRdb reprocessing: public reads trimmed at Q25 with fastp, clones called with MiXCR, in-frame beta chains kept. Identical CDR3 proteins give one entry, which carries the most common genes and DNA. Within this sample are more than 350,000 distinct CDR3 sequences, with 8.5% to 10% of them counted one time only. In total, the top ten clones hold over 7% of the sample. Sequencing was performed on naive T cells sorted from blood. This specimen's cell subset or site label, interpreted: cells isolated with a human naive T-cell isolation kit. The receptor source for this set is a woman aged 45-59 years in good health.

This clonotype was seen many times. The V gene is TRBV12-3 or TRBV12-4, the J gene TRBJ2-3, with 9 positions matching TRBD2. There are 18 residues in the CDR3. Trimming took 5 bases from V and 4 from J; bases not matched to a gene: 16. The CDR3 DNA reads TGTGCCAGCAGTCTAGGGCTAGCGGGGCCCTTTAGGGCAGATACGCAGTATTTT. It yields the protein CASSLGLAGPFRADTQYF.

In its sample, this clonotype was seen many times. The V gene is TRBV7-9, the J gene TRBJ2-1; D is undetermined. The CDR3 extends over 15 amino acids. Trimming took off 2 bases at V and 2 bases at J, with 10 bases between the two ends. CDR1 and CDR2 (germline): SEHNR, FQNEAQ (reference sequence). CDR3 sequence reads: CASSLPRLTYNEQFF. CDR3 in DNA: TGTGCCAGCAGCTTACCCCGTCTCACCTACAATGAGCAGTTCTTC.

This CDR3 reads CSARDGANPQNIQYF. In DNA, the CDR3 is TGCAGTGCTAGAGATGGGGCCAACCCCCAAAACATTCAGTACTTC. The chain links TRBV20-1 to TRBJ2-4; D is possibly TRBD1 (5 bases). This CDR3 is built from 15 residues. V gave up 0 bases and J gave up 5 bases, with 14 bases separating them. Germline CDR1 reads DFQATT; CDR2 reads SNEGSKA (reference sequence).

This CDR3 reads CASSPLAGVLGEQYF. The CDR3 nucleotides are TGTGCCAGCAGCCCACTAGCGGGAGTTCTCGGCGAGCAGTACTTC. The chain carries TRBV7-9 and TRBJ2-7; 11 bases map to TRBD2. This CDR3 is 15 amino acids long. Looked up from germline, CDR1 is SEHNR and CDR2 is FQNEAQ (reference sequence). V lost 5 bases and J lost 6; bases outside the gene matches: 9.

This clonotype came up many times. The CDR3 coding sequence is TGCGCCTCCTCCCCGGGGGGGCCGGAGAAGGAGCAGTTCTTC. Amino acids: CASSPGGPEKEQFF. The chain recombines TRBV5-1 with TRBJ2-1, with 8 bases that match TRBD2. This CDR3 contains 14 residues. V gave up 10 bases and J gave up 10 bases; unmatched junction bases: 16. Per the germline V gene, CDR1 is SGHRS and CDR2 is YFSETQ. Full variable domain (outside the CDR3, taken from reference TRBV5-1 and TRBJ2-1): KAGVTQTPRYLIKTRGQQVTLSCSPISGHRSVSWYQQTPGQGLQFLFEYFSETQRNKGNFPGRFSGRQFSNSRSEMNVSTLELGDSALYLCASSPGGPEKEQFFGPGTRLTVL.

In DNA, the CDR3 is TGTGCCAGCAGTGATATATGGGGCGGGAACACTGAAGCTTTCTTT. Translation gives CASSDIWGGNTEAFF. The rearrangement joins TRBV2 to TRBJ1-1, with D perhaps matching TRBD1 (5 bases). The CDR3 has 15 residues. Germline lookup yields CDR1 SNHLY and CDR2 FYNNEI. Trimming removed 3 bases from V and 1 base from J, with 12 bases in between.

There are many counts of this clonotype. This chain uses TRBV12-3 or TRBV12-4 with TRBJ2-6, with D unclear. V lost 6 bases, J lost 0 bases, and 9 bases lay in between. The CDR3 loop spans 15 amino acids. The CDR3 sequence is CASSPGNSGANVLTF. The CDR3 region has the DNA TGTGCCAGCAGCCCCGGAAACTCTGGGGCCAACGTCCTGACTTTC.

J is TRBJ2-5 and V is TRBV19, with D perhaps being TRBD1 or TRBD2 (5 bases each). V was cut by 5 bases and J by 1 base, with 17 bases left in between. The CDR3 is 16 amino acids. Germline CDR1 LNHDA, CDR2 SQIVND (reference sequence). CDR3 residues: CASSPKMGRSQETQYF. The CDR3, as DNA: TGTGCCAGTAGTCCCAAGATGGGACGATCCCAAGAGACCCAGTACTTC.

This clonotype was seen repeatedly, ten times or more. This chain uses TRBV2 with TRBJ2-2; 13 positions match TRBD2. With V trimmed by 6 bases and J by 8 bases, 9 bases remained unmatched. The length of the CDR3 is 16 residues. CDR1 is SNHLY, CDR2 FYNNEI, per germline. In DNA form, the CDR3 reads TGTGCCAGCAGCTGGGGGACTAGCGGGACGTTTGGGGAGCTGTTTTTT. It encodes CASSWGTSGTFGELFF. Drawing the rest from reference TRBV2 and TRBJ2-2, the complete variable domain is EPEVTQTPSHQVTQMGQEVILRCVPISNHLYFYWYRQILGQKVEFLVSFYNNEISEKSEIFDDQFSVERPDGSNFTLKIRSTKLEDSAMYFCASSWGTSGTFGELFFGEGSRLTVL.

This clonotype occurred a few times. V and J are TRBV12-3 or TRBV12-4 and TRBJ2-1, with a tentative D call TRBD2 (6 bases). The ends were cut back, 5 bases at V and 10 bases at J, with 12 bases in the middle. There are 12 residues in the CDR3. CDR3 loop: CASSTRRAEQFF. The CDR3 DNA reads TGTGCCAGCAGTACCCGGAGGGCGGAGCAGTTCTTC.

This clonotype occurred a few times. V is TRBV7-9 and J is TRBJ2-1; D not certain. Trimming left V 4 bases short and J 6 bases short, with 19 bases between. Germline lookup yields CDR1 SEHNR and CDR2 FQNEAQ (reference sequence). This CDR3 region has 16 residues. The CDR3 nucleotides are TGTGCCAGCAGCTCCGACCTCAGCCCCCTTTCCAATGAGCAGTTCTTC. As protein: CASSSDLSPLSNEQFF.

This clonotype was found a few times. The chain employs TRBV11-2 and TRBJ2-2; 8 bases are a match to TRBD2. J gave up 1 base and V 10 bases, and 5 bases lay outside the gene matches. Germline assignment: CDR1 SGHAT and CDR2 FQNNGV. The CDR3 sequence is 14 residues long. CDR3 DNA: TGTGCCATACTCAGCGGGAGGAACACCGGGGAGCTGTTTTTT. This encodes CAILSGRNTGELFF.

This clonotype was detected a few times. The genes are TRBV9 and TRBJ1-3, with D possibly matching TRBD1 (5 bases). The CDR3 extends over 16 amino acids. CDR1 SGDLS and CDR2 YYNGEE come from the germline V gene. Trimming left V 3 bases short and J 4 bases short, with 17 bases between. In DNA form, the CDR3 reads TGTGCCAGCAGCGGTTACCGGGACGAACGAGGAAACACCATATATTTT. As protein: CASSGYRDERGNTIYF.